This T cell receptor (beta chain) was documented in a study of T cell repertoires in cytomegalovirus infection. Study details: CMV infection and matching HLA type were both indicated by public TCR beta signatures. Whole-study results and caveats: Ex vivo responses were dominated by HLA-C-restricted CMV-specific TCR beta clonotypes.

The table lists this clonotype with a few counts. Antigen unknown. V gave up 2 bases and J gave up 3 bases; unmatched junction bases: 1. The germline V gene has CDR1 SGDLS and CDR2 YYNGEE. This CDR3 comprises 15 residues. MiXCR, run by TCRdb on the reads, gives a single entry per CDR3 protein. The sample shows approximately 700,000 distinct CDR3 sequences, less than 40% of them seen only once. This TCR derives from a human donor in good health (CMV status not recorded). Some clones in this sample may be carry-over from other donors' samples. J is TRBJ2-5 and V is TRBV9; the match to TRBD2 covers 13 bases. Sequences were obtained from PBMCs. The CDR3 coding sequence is TGTGCCAGCAGCGTCGGGACTAGCGGGGAAGAGACCCAGTACTTC. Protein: CASSVGTSGEETQYF.